Listed below are T cell receptor beta chains from one sample, sequenced in a study of cytomegalovirus exposure and HLA in healthy donors. TCRdb's copy holds only in-frame clones and misses some; the assay was immunoSEQ multiplex PCR. The sample yields about 210,000 clones, approximately 79% seen once. The specimen sequenced was PBMCs. The receptors here all came from a male donor in good health and CMV-seronegative. The CDR3 runs from the conserved cysteine through the conserved F or W. A D gene is named only where the DNA matches it firmly. Clone size appears in some rows only: once, few, many, or a class for an expanded clone.

14,once,TRBJ2-5,.,TRBV25-1,CASSNPRPEETQYF,TGTGCCAGCAGTAATCCTAGGCCAGAAGAGACCCAGTACTTC
13,few,TRBJ1-1,.,TRBV6-5,CASSYSFNTEAFF,TGTGCCAGCAGTTACTCCTTTAACACTGAAGCTTTCTTT
14,.,TRBJ1-3,.,TRBV7-2,CASSSRQDGNTIYF,TGTGCCAGCAGCTCCCGACAGGATGGAAACACCATATATTTT
17,once,TRBJ2-2,TRBD2,TRBV27,CASRLHSAGGEVGELFF,TGTGCCAGCAGATTACATTCAGCGGGAGGGGAGGTCGGGGAGCTGTTTTTT
17,.,TRBJ1-3,TRBD1,TRBV4-2,CASSQDPGQGAGNTIYF,TGTGCCAGCAGCCAAGACCCAGGACAGGGGGCGGGAAACACCATATATTTT
14,.,TRBJ1-6,TRBD1,TRBV5-4,CASNRQGANSPLHF,TGTGCCAGCAACCGACAGGGAGCGAATTCACCCCTCCACTTT
10,.,TRBJ2-7,.,TRBV20-1,CSWAEYEQYF,TGCAGTTGGGCAGAGTACGAGCAGTACTTC
15,.,TRBJ2-1,.,TRBV19,CASVSETSLNNEQFF,TGTGCCAGTGTATCCGAAACTAGCCTTAACAATGAGCAGTTCTTC
16,.,TRBJ2-1,.,TRBV9,CASSVDAGTTYNEQFF,TGTGCCAGCAGCGTAGATGCGGGTACGACCTACAATGAGCAGTTCTTC
16,.,TRBJ2-5,TRBD2,TRBV7-9,CASNPLSGGERETQYF,TGTGCCAGCAACCCACTGAGCGGGGGGGAACGGGAGACCCAGTACTTC
13,.,TRBJ2-1,.,TRBV5-4,CASRQTRGNEQFF,TGTGCCAGCAGACAGACTAGGGGCAATGAGCAGTTCTTC
13,.,TRBJ2-1,.,TRBV21-1,CASSRTGSDEQFF,TGTGCCAGCAGCCGGACAGGGTCGGATGAGCAGTTCTTC
15,.,TRBJ1-6,TRBD1,TRBV2,CASSLQGGKNSPLHF,TGTGCCAGCAGCCTACAGGGGGGAAAGAATTCACCCCTCCACTTT
13,.,TRBJ2-4,TRBD1,TRBV29-1,CSVVGQGIAIQYF,TGCAGCGTTGTTGGACAGGGGATAGCCATTCAGTACTTC
14,.,TRBJ2-7,TRBD2,TRBV27,CASSSGGSSYEQYF,TGTGCCAGCAGTTCCGGGGGGAGCTCCTACGAGCAGTACTTC
13,.,TRBJ1-1,TRBD1,TRBV6-1,CAGSGTGVTEAFF,TGTGCCGGTTCCGGGACAGGGGTCACTGAAGCTTTCTTT
13,.,TRBJ2-7,.,TRBV19,CASSIVSGREQYF,TGTGCCAGTAGTATAGTTTCAGGGAGGGAGCAGTACTTC
16,.,TRBJ1-4,.,TRBV7-6,CASSLESAGNNEKLFF,TGTGCCAGCAGCTTAGAATCGGCAGGGAACAATGAAAAACTGTTTTTT
15,few,TRBJ2-5,.,TRBV21-1,CASILDDRKQETQYF,TGTGCCAGCATCCTGGATGACAGGAAACAAGAGACCCAGTACTTC
17,.,TRBJ1-4,.,TRBV7-9,CASSLSTKSMEGGKLFF,TGTGCCAGCAGCTTGTCGACAAAGAGTATGGAAGGAGGGAAACTGTTTTTT
14,few,TRBJ2-7,TRBD1,TRBV15,CATSRDRTGDEQYF,TGTGCCACCAGCAGAGATCGGACAGGGGACGAGCAGTACTTC
16,.,TRBJ2-2,TRBD2,TRBV30,CAWSRPLAGKIGELFF,TGTGCCTGGAGTCGTCCGCTAGCGGGGAAAATAGGGGAGCTGTTTTTT
16,.,TRBJ1-6,TRBD1,TRBV9,CASSVEGQGYNSPLHF,TGTGCCAGCAGCGTAGAAGGACAGGGGTATAATTCACCCCTCCACTTT
14,.,TRBJ1-4,.,TRBV5-4,CASSLEVHDEKLFF,TGTGCCAGCAGCCTAGAAGTGCATGATGAAAAACTGTTTTTT
16,.,TRBJ2-2,.,TRBV21-1,CASCRPGTGLPGELFF,TGTGCCAGCTGCCGCCCCGGGACAGGGTTACCCGGGGAGCTGTTTTTT
15,.,TRBJ1-6,TRBD1,TRBV28,CASSLGTGGSSPLHF,TGTGCCAGCAGTCTCGGGACAGGGGGCAGTTCACCCCTCCACTTT
16,.,TRBJ2-3,TRBD2,TRBV7-9,CSSSLAAGGITDTQYF,TGTTCCAGCAGCTTAGCTGCGGGAGGGATTACAGATACGCAGTATTTT
15,.,TRBJ2-2,TRBD1,TRBV27,CASSFRTGGDGELFF,TGTGCCAGCAGTTTTCGGACAGGGGGAGACGGGGAGCTGTTTTTT
15,.,TRBJ2-5,TRBD2,TRBV5-1,CASSLLAGGQETQYF,TGCGCCAGCAGCTTGCTAGCGGGGGGCCAAGAGACCCAGTACTTC
13,.,TRBJ1-4,.,TRBV11-2,CASSPIRQFLLFF,TGTGCCAGCAGCCCAATCCGACAGTTCTTACTGTTTTTT
12,.,TRBJ2-3,.,TRBV5-6,CASSLGYDTQYF,TGTGCCAGCAGCTTGGGTTATGATACGCAGTATTTT
16,.,TRBJ2-3,TRBD2,TRBV19,CASSIDVAGGADTQYF,TGTGCCAGTAGTATAGATGTAGCGGGGGGGGCAGATACGCAGTATTTT
15,.,TRBJ1-2,TRBD1,TRBV7-9,CASSPGQGQYYGYTF,TGTGCCAGCAGCCCCGGACAGGGGCAGTACTATGGCTACACCTTC
14,.,TRBJ1-4,TRBD1,TRBV7-2,CASSLDRGREKLFF,TGTGCCAGCAGCCTAGACAGGGGGCGTGAAAAACTGTTTTTT
14,.,TRBJ2-6,.,TRBV6-5,CASYKSSGANVLTF,TGTGCCAGCTACAAATCCTCTGGGGCCAACGTCCTGACTTTC
15,.,TRBJ2-4,.,TRBV5-8,CASSPARLAKNIQYF,TGTGCCAGCAGCCCGGCTAGACTAGCCAAAAACATTCAGTACTTC
11,.,TRBJ1-2,.,TRBV6-4,CASRSVYGYTF,TGTGCCAGCCGATCGGTCTATGGCTACACCTTC
15,few,TRBJ2-4,TRBD2,TRBV14,CASSLREGAKNIQYF,TGTGCCAGCAGCCTAAGGGAGGGAGCCAAAAACATTCAGTACTTC
16,.,TRBJ2-7,.,TRBV4-2,CASSQESGIKSYEQYF,TGTGCCAGCAGCCAAGAGTCAGGGATAAAATCCTACGAGCAGTACTTC